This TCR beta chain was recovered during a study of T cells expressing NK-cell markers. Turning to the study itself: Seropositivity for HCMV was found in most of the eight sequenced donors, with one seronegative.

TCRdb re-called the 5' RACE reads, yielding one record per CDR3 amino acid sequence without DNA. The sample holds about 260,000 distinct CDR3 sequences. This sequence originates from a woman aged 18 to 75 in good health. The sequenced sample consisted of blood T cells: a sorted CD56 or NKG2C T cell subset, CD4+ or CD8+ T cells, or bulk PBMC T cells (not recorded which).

CDR3 region: CASSPEHGVSYEQYF. This chain uses TRBV18 with TRBJ2-7; TCRdb selects TRBD1, and the lack of DNA leaves this call unchecked. CDR3 length equals 15 residues. CDR1 KGHSH and CDR2 LQKENI come from the germline V gene.